These 9 T cell receptor beta chains came from one sample sequenced in a study of beta chain features in type 1 diabetes. Expressed TCRB transcripts were sequenced, since all the RNA that had been isolated was reverse transcribed. Assay used: immunoSEQ multiplex PCR; TCRdb lists only in-frame clones, some missing. Of over 100,000 clones in the sample, 40% are singletons; the top ten hold 0.065%. Source material: stem cell memory CD4+ T cells from blood. These receptor sequences come from a woman under 30 in good health.

The V call is TRBV4-1, the J call TRBJ2-5; tentative D call: TRBD1 (6 bases). This CDR3 region has 15 residues. Trimming shortened V by 3 bases and J by 0 bases, and 11 bases separated the two germline ends. Germline CDR1 and CDR2: MGHRA and YSYEKL. CDR3 residues: CASSQVGANQETQYF. The CDR3 DNA reads TGCGCCAGCAGCCAGGTGGGGGCTAACCAAGAGACCCAGTACTTC.

This clone has more than one count but fewer than ten. The chain couples TRBV2 to TRBJ1-2; TRBD1 matches 7 bases. This CDR3 has 13 amino acids. The V and J ends lost 7 bases and 6 bases, in that order; junction bases with no gene match: 8. In germline, CDR1 is SNHLY, CDR2 FYNNEI. DNA for the CDR3: TGTGCCAGCATAAAGACAGGGCATGATGGCTACACCTTC. This sequence encodes CASIKTGHDGYTF. Full variable domain (remainder filled in from reference TRBV2 and TRBJ1-2): EPEVTQTPSHQVTQMGQEVILRCVPISNHLYFYWYRQILGQKVEFLVSFYNNEISEKSEIFDDQFSVERPDGSNFTLKIRSTKLEDSAMYFCASIKTGHDGYTFGSGTRLTVV.

The rearrangement joins TRBV18 to TRBJ1-4, with 8 bases that match TRBD1. CDR3 length equals 14 residues. The germline V gene encodes CDR1 KGHSH and CDR2 LQKENI. Trimming cost V 2 bases and J 8 bases; bases outside gene matches: 4. CDR3 sequence: CASSPDRGEEKLFF. The CDR3 DNA is TGTGCCAGCTCACCAGACAGGGGCGAAGAAAAACTGTTTTTT.

The chain uses TRBV11-2 and TRBJ2-3; TRBD2 aligns across 15 bases. The CDR3 covers 18 residues. Germline trimming cut 4 bases from V and 6 bases from J; bases unmatched to any gene: 11. Germline CDR1 SGHAT, CDR2 FQNNGV. CDR3 DNA sequence: TGTGCCAGCAGCTCGCTTGGGGGGACTAGCGGGAGGCCCGATACGCAGTATTTT. Its protein is CASSSLGGTSGRPDTQYF.

This clone was seen a handful of times. The J gene is TRBJ2-7, the V gene TRBV28; 8 bases are a match to TRBD1. This CDR3 contains 15 residues. Germline V gives CDR1 MDHEN, CDR2 SYDVKM. J lost 2 bases, V lost 5 bases, and 8 bases had no gene match. For the CDR3, the DNA is TGTGCCAGCAGTCTCCCGACAGGGGTTCCCTACGAGCAGTACTTC. Its translation: CASSLPTGVPYEQYF.

This rearrangement joins TRBV6-5 to TRBJ2-7; 9 bases are shared with TRBD1. The CDR3 totals 14 residues. In germline, CDR1 is MNHEY, CDR2 SVGAGI. The V and J ends lost 5 bases and 4 bases, in that order; junction bases with no gene match: 6. CDR3 in DNA: TGTGCCAGCAGTCCACAGGGGGCGCGGTACGAGCAGTACTTC. It encodes CASSPQGARYEQYF.

The rearrangement links TRBV27 to TRBJ2-7; the D is unclear. The CDR3 extends over 14 amino acids. Trimming left V 6 bases short and J 5 bases short, with 17 bases between. CDR1 is MNHEY and CDR2 is SMNVEV in the germline V gene (reference sequence). For the CDR3, the DNA is TGTGCCAGCAGAACCCTCACGGGTCCCAACGAGCAGTACTTC. Protein product: CASRTLTGPNEQYF.

This clone has a single count. The rearrangement joins TRBV5-1 to TRBJ2-1; TRBD1 matches 9 bases. The germline V gene encodes CDR1 SGHRS and CDR2 YFSETQ. J gave up 4 bases and V 3 bases, and 8 bases lay outside the gene matches. The CDR3 spans 16 residues. CDR3 sequence reads: CASSSLTGQGYNEQFF. CDR3 bases: TGCGCCAGCAGCTCCCTGACGGGACAGGGATACAATGAGCAGTTCTTC.

In this sample, this clone turned up a few times. The CDR3 bases are TGTGCCAGCAGCTTAGGTTTCGGTCTAGCGGGAGCCTACGAGCAGTACTTC. Protein product: CASSLGFGLAGAYEQYF. The rearrangement uses TRBV7-9 and TRBJ2-7, with 10 nucleotides matching TRBD2. Germline V lookup: CDR1 SEHNR, CDR2 FQNEAQ (reference sequence). Trimming removed 1 base from V and 2 bases from J; junction bases left unmatched: 8. The CDR3 has 17 residues.